The 10 T cell receptor beta chains below come from one sample, sequenced in a study of blood T cell repertoires in COVID-19. The protocol was immunoSEQ multiplex PCR, while the TCRdb copy is restricted to in-frame clones and leaves out a portion. In the table there are approximately 84,000 clones, roughly 88% of which are singletons. The specimen was peripheral blood. Receptors originate from a human donor with active COVID-19. The donor label of this sample is uncertain.

The chain carries TRBV6-6 and TRBJ2-3; D is possibly TRBD2 (5 bases). CDR3 length equals 12 residues. V lost 6 bases, J lost 1 base, and 5 bases lay in between. Germline CDR1 MNHNY, CDR2 SVGAGI (reference sequence). CDR3 bases: TGTGCCAGCAGGCGGGGCACAGATACGCAGTATTTT. It yields the protein CASRRGTDTQYF.

The rearrangement links TRBV5-5 to TRBJ1-4; D ambiguous. Trimming shortened V by 3 bases and J by 0 bases, and 12 bases separated the two germline ends. Per germline, CDR1 SGHKS and CDR2 YYEKEE (reference sequence). The CDR3 has 16 amino acids. CDR3 nucleotides: TGTGCCAGCAGCTACGCCGCCAGGACAACTAATGAAAAACTGTTTTTT. The encoded protein is CASSYAARTTNEKLFF.

The chain has TRBV2 and TRBJ2-3, with 10 bases matching TRBD2. V shed 6 bases, J shed 0 bases, and the junction held 3 bases outside the gene matches. The CDR3 extends over 15 amino acids. Germline V lookup: CDR1 SNHLY, CDR2 FYNNEI. The CDR3 DNA reads TGTGCCAGCAGACGACTAGCGGGCAGCACAGATACGCAGTATTTT. It encodes CASRRLAGSTDTQYF. Variable domain in full (rest from reference TRBV2 and TRBJ2-3): EPEVTQTPSHQVTQMGQEVILRCVPISNHLYFYWYRQILGQKVEFLVSFYNNEISEKSEIFDDQFSVERPDGSNFTLKIRSTKLEDSAMYFCASRRLAGSTDTQYFGPGTRLTVL.

V and J are TRBV7-9 and TRBJ2-3; 9 nucleotides line up with TRBD2. Germline V gene data show CDR1 as SEHNR and CDR2 as FQNEAQ (reference sequence). CDR3 size: 18 residues. V shed 5 bases, J shed 3 bases, and the junction held 15 bases outside the gene matches. The CDR3 here is CASSDIVGGGGVTDTQYF. CDR3 sequence (DNA): TGTGCCAGCAGCGATATTGTCGGCGGCGGGGGGGTGACAGATACGCAGTATTTT.

The genes are TRBV19 and TRBJ2-3, with 8 bases fitting TRBD2. The CDR3 is 15 residues long. Per germline, CDR1 LNHDA and CDR2 SQIVND (reference sequence). V lost 8 bases and J lost 1; bases outside the gene matches: 8. The CDR3 here is CASQPTSAGTDTQYF. The CDR3 DNA reads as TGTGCCAGTCAACCGACTAGCGCCGGCACAGATACGCAGTATTTT.

The V and J genes are TRBV5-6 and TRBJ2-7, with 7 bases identical to TRBD2. The J segment lost 0 bases and the V segment lost 5 bases, leaving 5 bases of the junction unmatched. The CDR3 has 14 residues. Germline V gene sequence: CDR1 SGHDT, CDR2 YYEEEE. The CDR3 coding sequence is TGTGCCAGCAGGTTGAGGGAGGGCTCCTACGAGCAGTACTTC. This codes for CASRLREGSYEQYF.

This clone showed up just once. The chain has TRBV7-2 and TRBJ2-7, with D possibly being TRBD1 (6 bases). CDR3 length: 13 residues. Trimming shortened V by 5 bases and J by 8 bases, and 16 bases separated the two germline ends. CDR1 and CDR2 (germline): SGHTA, FQGNSA. This CDR3 is CASSIRQGTKQYF. For the CDR3, the DNA is TGTGCCAGCAGCATTAGGCAGGGGACGAAGCAGTACTTC.

V usage is TRBV15 and J usage is TRBJ1-6; a weak D match, TRBD1 (6 bases). V lost 5 bases and J 2 bases, leaving 10 bases between the germline ends. The germline CDR1 and CDR2 sequences are LNHNV and YYDKDF (reference sequence). The CDR3 runs to 15 residues. DNA for the CDR3: TGTGCCACCAGCGACCAGGGGCCCTATAATTCACCCCTCCACTTT. This translates into CATSDQGPYNSPLHF.

V gene TRBV28 combines with J gene TRBJ2-1, with 9 bases matching TRBD1. The V gene's germline CDR1 is MDHEN and CDR2 SYDVKM. CDR3 length: 15 residues. J gave up 7 bases and V 7 bases, and 11 bases lay outside the gene matches. CDR3 sequence reads: CASTLSGTGSNEQFF. The CDR3 bases are TGTGCCAGCACCCTATCGGGGACAGGGTCAAATGAGCAGTTCTTC.

The DNA for the CDR3 is TGCGCCAGCAGCCCCCACAGGGGGCCCAACACCGGGGAGCTGTTTTTT. This translates into CASSPHRGPNTGELFF. This chain uses TRBV4-3 with TRBJ2-2; 9 bases fit TRBD1. Losses at the gene ends were 4 bases for V and 2 bases for J; bases not matched to a gene: 5. Germline CDR1 reads LGHNA; CDR2 reads YSLEER. The CDR3 length is 16 residues.